The present TCR beta chain was sequenced within a study of shared T cell receptors in the human thymus. Generated by immunoSEQ multiplex PCR, the TCRdb table keeps only in-frame clones and is missing some. The sample has 700,000 or so clones, 80% to 90% seen once. The data also belong to a second study, concerning human thymus T cells. That source notes: Having surgery to correct congenital heart defects, healthy Finnish infants acted as the donors. Resections from corrective heart surgery provided thymus tissue. Thymic and blood repertoires seemed to favor certain V and J genes. Related research examined unrelated individuals and reported that their thymic repertoires overlapped highly.

The source material was thymocytes. The receptor was isolated from a girl less than two years old with a congenital heart defect.

Here the CDR3 DNA reads TGTGCCAGCAGTGCATCGACAGGGGAAACACATAGCAATCAGCCCCAGCATTTT. Translation gives CASSASTGETHSNQPQHF. The V call is TRBV27, the J call TRBJ1-5, with 8 bases matching TRBD1. Germline values: CDR1 MNHEY, CDR2 SMNVEV (reference sequence). The CDR3 has 18 amino acids. Trimming cost V 5 bases and J 0 bases; bases outside gene matches: 12.